The following is a T cell receptor beta chain sequence with its context. Antigen unknown. The length of the CDR3 is 15 residues. The V and J ends lost 1 base and 8 bases respectively, with 14 bases between them. The germline V gene has CDR1 LNHNV and CDR2 YYDKDF (reference sequence). These data are taken from a study of T cells in Graves' hyperthyroidism and ophthalmopathy. Inclusion characteristics of ophthalmopathy patients comprised a Clinical Activity Score of at least 3, a NOSPECS grade of at least 4, and duration under 3 months. General study findings and limits: Ophthalmopathy cases were set apart from stable hyperthyroidism by a 13 V-J model.

Researchers amplified the TCR beta CDR3 regions from RNA transcripts. HTBI primers drove first-round RT-PCR of the TCR CDR3. TCRdb ran MiXCR on the multiplex PCR reads and lists one entry per CDR3 protein. This table has about 380,000 distinct CDR3 sequences, more than 12% appearing once. V gene TRBV15 combines with J gene TRBJ1-4; D gene ambiguous. The sequence was collected from a woman younger than 45 with Graves' ophthalmopathy. Sequenced: blood. The CDR3 spells CATSRARRGGEKLFF. As DNA, the CDR3 is TGTGCCACCAGCAGAGCTAGGCGGGGAGGCGAAAAACTGTTTTTT.